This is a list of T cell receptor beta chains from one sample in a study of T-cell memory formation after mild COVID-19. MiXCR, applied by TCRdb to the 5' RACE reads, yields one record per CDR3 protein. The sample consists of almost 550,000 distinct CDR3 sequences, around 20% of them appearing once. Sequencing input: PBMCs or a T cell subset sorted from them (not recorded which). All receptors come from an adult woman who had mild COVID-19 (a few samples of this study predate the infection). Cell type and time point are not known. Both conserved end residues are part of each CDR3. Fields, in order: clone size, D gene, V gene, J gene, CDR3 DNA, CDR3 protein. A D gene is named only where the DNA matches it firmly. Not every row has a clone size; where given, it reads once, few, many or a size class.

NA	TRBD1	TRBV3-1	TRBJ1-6	TGTGCCAGCAGCCAAGGACAGGGTTTCTATAATTCACCCCTCCACTTT	CASSQGQGFYNSPLHF
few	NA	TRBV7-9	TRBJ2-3	TGTGCCAGCAGCTCATTCGCCCAGCCAGATACGCAGTATTTT	CASSSFAQPDTQYF
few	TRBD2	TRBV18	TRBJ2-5	TGTGCCAGCTCACCTTTCGGACTAGCGGGGACTGGGGAGACCCAGTACTTC	CASSPFGLAGTGETQYF
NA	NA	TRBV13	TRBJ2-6	TGTGCCAGCAGCTTAGTTCAAGGATCTGGGGCCAACGTCCTGACTTTC	CASSLVQGSGANVLTF
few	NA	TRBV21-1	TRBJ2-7	TGTGCCAGCAGCCACCGGGACAGGGGGCCTTTTTCCTACGAGCAGTACTTC	CASSHRDRGPFSYEQYF
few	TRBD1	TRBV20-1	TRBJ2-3	TGCAGCGGAACCACTGGGACAGGGATAGATACGCAGTATTTT	CSGTTGTGIDTQYF
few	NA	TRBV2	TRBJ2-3	TGTGCCAGCAGTGGGGAGAGCACAGATACGCAGTATTTT	CASSGESTDTQYF
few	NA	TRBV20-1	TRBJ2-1	TGCAGTGCTAGTTCAAGCACATACAATGAGCAGTTCTTC	CSASSSTYNEQFF
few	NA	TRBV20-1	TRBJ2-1	TGCAGTGCTAGGGTCTCCAGGAATGAGCAGTTCTTC	CSARVSRNEQFF
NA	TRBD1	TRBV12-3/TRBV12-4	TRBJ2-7	TGTGCCAGCAGTGCGGACAGGGGGCTGGTTCCCTCCTACGAGCAGTACTTC	CASSADRGLVPSYEQYF
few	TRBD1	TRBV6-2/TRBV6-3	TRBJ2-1	TGTGCCAGCAGCCCCATCAGGTCCACAGGGGTGGACAATGAGCAGTTCTTC	CASSPIRSTGVDNEQFF
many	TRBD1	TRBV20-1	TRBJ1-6	TGCAGTGCTAGAGTTGGGGCATCCACAGGGGACTATAATTCACCCCTCCACTTT	CSARVGASTGDYNSPLHF
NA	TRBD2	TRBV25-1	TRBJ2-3	TGTGCCAGCAGTGGGATAGCGGGGAACACAGATACGCAGTATTTT	CASSGIAGNTDTQYF
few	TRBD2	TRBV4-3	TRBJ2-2	TGCGCCAGCAGCCGCGGGAGGGGAGGCACCGGGGAGCTGTTTTTT	CASSRGRGGTGELFF
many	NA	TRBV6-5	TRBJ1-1	TGTGCCAGCAGTCCCCGTGGGGTCGCTGAAGCTTTCTTT	CASSPRGVAEAFF
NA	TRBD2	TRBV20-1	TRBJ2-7	TGCAGTGGAACCCGGGGAGGGGAGCAGTACTTC	CSGTRGGEQYF
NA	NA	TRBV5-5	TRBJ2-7	TGTGCCAGCAGCTTGGTGTGGGACACAACCTACGAGCAGTACTTC	CASSLVWDTTYEQYF
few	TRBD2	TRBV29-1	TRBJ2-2	TGCAGCGCCGCAGAAGAGACTAGCGGGGGTCAGCGGGCCGGGGAGCTGTTTTTT	CSAAEETSGGQRAGELFF
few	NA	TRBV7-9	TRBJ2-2	TGTGCCAGCAGCTTAATGCGACTGGCCGCCGGGGAGCTGTTTTTT	CASSLMRLAAGELFF
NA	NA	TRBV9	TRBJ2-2	TGTGCCAGCGAAACTAGGGCGAACACCGGGGAGCTGTTTTTT	CASETRANTGELFF
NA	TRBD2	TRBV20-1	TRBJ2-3	TGCAGTGCGGAACTAGCGGAGGCTAGCACAGATACGCAGTATTTT	CSAELAEASTDTQYF
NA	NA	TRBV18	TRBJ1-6	TGTGCCAGCTCACCAGTCAACGGGCCCGGGGAGTCACCCCTCCACTTT	CASSPVNGPGESPLHF
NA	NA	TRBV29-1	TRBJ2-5	TGCAGCGGAAAGGGGGAGACCCAGTACTTC	CSGKGETQYF
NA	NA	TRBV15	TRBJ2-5	TGTGCCACCAGCAGAGTAGAAGAGCAAGAGACCCAGTACTTC	CATSRVEEQETQYF
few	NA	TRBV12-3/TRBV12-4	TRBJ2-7	TGTGCCAGCAGTTTAGAAATACGTCACGAGCAGTACTTC	CASSLEIRHEQYF
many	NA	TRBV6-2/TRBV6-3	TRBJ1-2	TGTGCCAGCAGCCTCGGTGGTAGGCAAGCTAACTATGGCTACACCTTC	CASSLGGRQANYGYTF
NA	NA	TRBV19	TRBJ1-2	TGTGCCAGTACCATGGGAGGGGTAAACTATGGCTACACCTTC	CASTMGGVNYGYTF
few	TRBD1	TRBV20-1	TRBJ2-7	TGCAGTGCTAGGAAAGTGACAGGGGGCTCCTACGAGCAGTACTTC	CSARKVTGGSYEQYF
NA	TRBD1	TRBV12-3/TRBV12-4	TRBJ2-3	TGTGCCAGCAGGACAGGGGCCGCAGATACGCAGTATTTT	CASRTGAADTQYF
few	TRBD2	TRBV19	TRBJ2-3	TGTGCCAGTAGTATCCAACTCCAGAGACTAGCGGGGTTTGATACGCAGTATTTT	CASSIQLQRLAGFDTQYF
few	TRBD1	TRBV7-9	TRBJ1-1	TGTGCCAGACAGGGGTTGAACACTGAAGCTTTCTTT	CARQGLNTEAFF
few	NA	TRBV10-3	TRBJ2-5	TGTGCCATCAGAGGCGATGAGACCCAGTACTTC	CAIRGDETQYF
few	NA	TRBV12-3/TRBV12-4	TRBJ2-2	TGTGCCAGCAGTAGCAGGGTAACGGACACCGGGGAGCTGTTTTTT	CASSSRVTDTGELFF
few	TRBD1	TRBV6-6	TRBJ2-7	TGTGCCAGCAGTCATCGGACAGGGGGCTTTTCCTACGAGCAGTACTTC	CASSHRTGGFSYEQYF
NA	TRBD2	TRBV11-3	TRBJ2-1	TGTGCCAGCAGCAATAGCGGGTGGTCCTACAATGAGCAGTTCTTC	CASSNSGWSYNEQFF
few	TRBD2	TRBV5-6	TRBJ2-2	TGTGCCAGCAGCTTCTCCGGGGGGGGCACCGGGGAGCTGTTTTTT	CASSFSGGGTGELFF
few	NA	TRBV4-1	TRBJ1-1	TGCGCCAGCAGCCAAGACGGAGGTGGGGGGGCGGACACTGAAGCTTTCTTT	CASSQDGGGGADTEAFF
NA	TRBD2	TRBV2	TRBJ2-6	TGTGCCAGCAGTGAAGGGCTAGCGGGGGCTGGGGCCAACGTCCTGACTTTC	CASSEGLAGAGANVLTF
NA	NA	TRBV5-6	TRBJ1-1	TGTGCCAGCAGCTCCCTATGGGTGAACACTGAAGCTTTCTTT	CASSSLWVNTEAFF
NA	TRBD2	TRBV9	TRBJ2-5	TGTGCCAGCAGCGTAGCTAGCGGGAGGGCTCCGGAGACCCAGTACTTC	CASSVASGRAPETQYF
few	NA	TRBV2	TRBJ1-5	TGTGCCAGCAGTGACTCCCGTAGCAATCAGCCCCAGCATTTT	CASSDSRSNQPQHF
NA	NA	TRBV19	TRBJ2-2	TGTGCCAGTAGGGCGGCAGCTAGATACACCGGGGAGCTGTTTTTT	CASRAAARYTGELFF
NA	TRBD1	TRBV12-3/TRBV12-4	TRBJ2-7	TGTGCCAGCGGTCGGACAGGGCCCTACGAGCAGTACTTC	CASGRTGPYEQYF
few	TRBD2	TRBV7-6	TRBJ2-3	TGTGCCAGCAGCCGGACTAGCGGGGGGGCAGATACGCAGTATTTT	CASSRTSGGADTQYF
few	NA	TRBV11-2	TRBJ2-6	TGTGCCAGCAGCGCATCAGGGCCCATAGCCCCTGGGGCCAACGTCCTGACTTTC	CASSASGPIAPGANVLTF
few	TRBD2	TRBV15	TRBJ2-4	TGTGCCACCAGCAGAGATCAACGGGGGGAGCGCCAGTACTTC	CATSRDQRGERQYF
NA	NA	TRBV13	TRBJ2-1	TGTGCCAGCAGCTTAGGCCCCTTACGGACTGTCAATGAGCAGTTCTTC	CASSLGPLRTVNEQFF
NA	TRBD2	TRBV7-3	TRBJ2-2	TGTGCCAGCAGCTTATGGGCGGGAGCAGTAACCGGGGAGCTGTTTTTT	CASSLWAGAVTGELFF
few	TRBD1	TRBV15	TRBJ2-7	TGTGCCACCAGCAGAGATGCGGGACAGGGGCACTACGAGCAGTACTTC	CATSRDAGQGHYEQYF
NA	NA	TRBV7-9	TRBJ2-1	TGTGCCAGCAGGGTCTCGGGCGGGGGCGATGAGCAGTTCTTC	CASRVSGGGDEQFF
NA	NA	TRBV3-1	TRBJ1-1	TGTGCCAGCAGCCAAAGTCGGATGGGGGAAGCTTTCTTT	CASSQSRMGEAFF
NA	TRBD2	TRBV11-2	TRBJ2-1	TGTGCCAGCAGCTTTGCGGGACTAGCGGGGCCGGAGCAGTTCTTC	CASSFAGLAGPEQFF
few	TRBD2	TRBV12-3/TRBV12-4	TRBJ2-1	TGTGCCAGCAGTGCGGGACTAGCGGAACCCAATGAGCAGTTCTTC	CASSAGLAEPNEQFF
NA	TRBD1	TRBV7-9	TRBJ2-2	TGTGCCAGCAGCTTTAGCCGATGGACAGGGGGCGACACCGGGGAGCTGTTTTTT	CASSFSRWTGGDTGELFF